This note documents a single TCR beta chain sequence. MiXCR was run by TCRdb on the RT-PCR reads, yielding one entry per CDR3 protein. The data show 20,000 to 30,000 distinct CDR3 sequences, with roughly 8% seen just once and about half held by the top ten. These data originate in a study of patients and donors after allogeneic stem cell transplantation. V was shortened by 0 bases and J by 1 base, with 13 bases between the two germline ends. Germline CDR1 is SGHTS and CDR2 is YDEGEE. This CDR3 comprises 16 residues. The TCR sequence derives from a human donor who was either an allogeneic HSCT recipient or a stem cell or donor lymphocyte infusion donor (not recorded which). It is not recorded whose cells these are; they may come from a transplant donor. The chain joins TRBV5-8 to TRBJ1-1; TRBD1 might be the D (5 bases). Sequenced: blood, either unsorted or a sorted T cell fraction (not recorded which). The CDR3 coding sequence is TGTGCCAGCAGCTTGGGGGGCCAGGGCCCGAACACTGAAGCTTTCTTT. This gives the protein CASSLGGQGPNTEAFF.